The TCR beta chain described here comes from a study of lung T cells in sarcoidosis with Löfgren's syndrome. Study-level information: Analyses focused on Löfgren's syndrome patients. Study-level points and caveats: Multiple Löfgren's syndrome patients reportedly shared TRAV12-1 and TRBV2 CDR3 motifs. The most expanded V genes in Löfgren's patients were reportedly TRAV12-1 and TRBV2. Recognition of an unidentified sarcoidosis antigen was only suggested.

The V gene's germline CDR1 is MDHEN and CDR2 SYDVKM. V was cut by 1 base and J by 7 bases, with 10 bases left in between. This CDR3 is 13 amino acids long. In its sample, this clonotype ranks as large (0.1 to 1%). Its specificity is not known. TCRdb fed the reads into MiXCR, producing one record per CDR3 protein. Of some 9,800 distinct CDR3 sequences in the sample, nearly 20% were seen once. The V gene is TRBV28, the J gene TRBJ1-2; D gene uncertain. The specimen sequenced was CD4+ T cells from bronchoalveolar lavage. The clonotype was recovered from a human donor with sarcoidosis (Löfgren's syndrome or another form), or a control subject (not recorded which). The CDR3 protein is CASSLLGGSGYTF. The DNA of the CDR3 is TGTGCCAGCAGTTTATTAGGAGGTAGTGGCTACACCTTC.